This is a list of T cell receptor beta chains from one sample in a study of shared clonotypes between healthy human individuals. Assay used: immunoSEQ multiplex PCR; TCRdb lists only in-frame clones, some missing. The sample carries about 2 million clones, approximately 94% recorded once. The specimen sequenced was naive CD8+ T cells sorted from blood. Receptor source: a man between 18 and 35 years old in good health. Both conserved end residues are part of each CDR3. The D gene is left open where the match is weak.

J gene	V gene	D gene	CDR3 protein
TRBJ2-3	TRBV29-1	.	CSVGRENTDTQYF
TRBJ1-6	TRBV19	.	CASSKGDFYNSPLHF
TRBJ2-3	TRBV5-4	.	CASSHRDGMTDTQYF
TRBJ2-7	TRBV18	TRBD1	CASSPVPGQEGEQYF
TRBJ1-4	TRBV5-1	TRBD1	CASSPNRGPEGEKLFF
TRBJ2-3	TRBV27	.	CASSPGLWVTDTQYF
TRBJ2-5	TRBV30	TRBD2	CACLRERGETQYF
TRBJ1-3	TRBV5-6	.	CASSLGPEDWGNTIYF
TRBJ1-1	TRBV27	.	CASRTQGTEAFF
TRBJ2-7	TRBV14	TRBD2	CASSPGLAEQYF
TRBJ1-2	TRBV9	.	CASSLLGGAHGYTF
TRBJ2-7	TRBV27	.	CASTSGGSYEQYF
TRBJ2-2	TRBV29-1	.	CSVEWLQGKGGELFF
TRBJ1-5	TRBV11-2	TRBD1	CASSLTGGRQPQHF
TRBJ2-1	TRBV7-3	.	CASSLGGGNEQFF
TRBJ1-2	TRBV7-9	TRBD1	CAGSSGTGLEGYTF
TRBJ1-2	TRBV10-3	TRBD1	CAITPTGRGGYTF
TRBJ2-1	TRBV21-1	.	CASRRLAGANEQFF
TRBJ2-5	TRBV13	TRBD1	CASSGPTGLGETQYF
TRBJ2-5	TRBV13	.	CASSLWGQYQETQYF
TRBJ1-1	TRBV11-2	.	CASSLETANTEAFF
TRBJ2-1	TRBV10-2	TRBD2	CASSEARGADEQFF
TRBJ1-4	TRBV28	TRBD1	CASSAGQEGEKLFF
TRBJ1-5	TRBV4-1	.	CASSQVTGRAQHF
TRBJ2-7	TRBV29-1	.	CSVEPGPGRSEQYF
TRBJ1-6	TRBV30	TRBD1	CAWRVPGTGYSPLHF
TRBJ1-1	TRBV7-9	.	CASSLSGGSRNTEAFF
TRBJ2-4	TRBV7-9	TRBD2	CASSLRTSGTVSKNIQYF
TRBJ1-2	TRBV4-1	TRBD1	CASSLLVGGEGYGYTF
TRBJ2-3	TRBV2	TRBD2	CASRTLAGKTDTQYF
TRBJ2-6	TRBV29-1	.	CSAQESGANVLTF
TRBJ1-2	TRBV5-1	.	CASSLARTGYYGYTF
TRBJ1-1	TRBV30	.	CAWNTGLNTEAFF
TRBJ1-1	TRBV30	TRBD1	CAWSSGTGGGTEAFF
TRBJ1-6	TRBV5-1	.	CASSLEGVAYNSPLHF
TRBJ1-3	TRBV7-2	TRBD1	CASSEQAGGSGNTIYF
TRBJ1-2	TRBV5-4	.	CASSDRGGWVFGYTF
TRBJ1-1	TRBV6-5	.	CASITVGQGGTEAFF
TRBJ2-2	TRBV28	.	CASSAGLSNTGELFF
TRBJ2-7	TRBV29-1	.	CSVEVWAGVGAYEQYF
TRBJ1-2	TRBV6-5	.	CASSPDGVGGYTF
TRBJ2-4	TRBV5-4	.	CASSAGHAKNIQYF
TRBJ2-3	TRBV15	.	CATSRVFRGAERTDTQYF
TRBJ2-7	TRBV5-4	.	CASSGDQDRYEQYF
TRBJ2-5	TRBV15	TRBD1	CATGADRGQGETQYF
TRBJ2-1	TRBV6-4	TRBD2	CASSETSGLNNEQFF
TRBJ2-7	TRBV5-6	.	CASSPSTGGAYEQYF
TRBJ2-7	TRBV6-1	.	CASSEMSYGSYAEQYF
TRBJ2-1	TRBV6-4	.	CASSEDPGPYNEQFF
TRBJ2-1	TRBV28	TRBD1	CAISGTDYNEQFF
TRBJ2-5	TRBV4-1	.	CASSQVDGTQYF
TRBJ2-2	TRBV28	.	CASSLRGEVPGELFF
TRBJ2-1	TRBV2	TRBD2	CASSDIREASNEQFF